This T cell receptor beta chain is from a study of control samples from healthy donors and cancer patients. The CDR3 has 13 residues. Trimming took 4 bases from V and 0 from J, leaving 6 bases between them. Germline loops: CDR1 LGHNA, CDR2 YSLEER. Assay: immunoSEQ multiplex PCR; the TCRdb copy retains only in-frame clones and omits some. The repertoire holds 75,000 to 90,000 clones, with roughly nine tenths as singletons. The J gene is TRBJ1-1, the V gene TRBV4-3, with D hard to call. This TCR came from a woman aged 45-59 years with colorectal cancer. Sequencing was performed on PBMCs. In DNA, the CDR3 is TGCGCCAGCAGCCTACAAGTGAACACTGAAGCTTTCTTT. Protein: CASSLQVNTEAFF.